The source of this TCR beta chain is a study of metastatic and nonmetastatic thyroid tumors. Study details: Across peripheral blood and tumor or nodule tissue samples taken from malignant and benign thyroid patients, the repertoires were compared with one another. Findings and limits, study-wide: Benign nodules were reported to have significantly lower TCR beta diversity than malignant thyroid tumors, in blood and tumor.

TCRdb redid the clone calls on the PCR reads using MiXCR. The sample includes fewer than 25,000 clones, 20% of them seen just once. Remarks on this clone: Its antigen is not known.

Between the trimmed V and J ends, which lost 4 bases and 4 bases, there was a span of 17 bases. Germline assignment: CDR1 SGHTA and CDR2 FQGTGA. This CDR3 is 16 amino acids long. The entire patient cohort was treatment-naive prior to thyroid surgery. The source is a female donor with papillary thyroid cancer or a benign thyroid nodule (not recorded which). Some clones in this sample may be carry-over from other donors' samples. The chain has TRBV7-3 and TRBJ2-1, with a weak D call TRBD2 (6 bases). Sequencing input: blood. The CDR3 bases are TGTGCCAGCAGCTCAAGGACCCTCGGGAGTTACAATGAGCAGTTCTTC. Its translation is CASSSRTLGSYNEQFF.